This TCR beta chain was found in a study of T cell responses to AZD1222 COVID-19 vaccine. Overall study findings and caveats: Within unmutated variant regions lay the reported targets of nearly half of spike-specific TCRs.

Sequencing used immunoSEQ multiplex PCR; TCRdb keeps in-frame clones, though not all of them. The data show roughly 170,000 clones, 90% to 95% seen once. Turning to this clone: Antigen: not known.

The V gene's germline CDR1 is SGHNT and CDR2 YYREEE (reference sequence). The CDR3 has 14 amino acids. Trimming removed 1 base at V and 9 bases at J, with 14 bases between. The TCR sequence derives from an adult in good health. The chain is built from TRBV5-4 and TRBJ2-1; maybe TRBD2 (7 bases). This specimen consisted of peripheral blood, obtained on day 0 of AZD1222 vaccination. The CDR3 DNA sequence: TGTGCCAGCAGCTTGTGGGGAGGGGGGTCTGAGCAGTTCTTC. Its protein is CASSLWGGGSEQFF. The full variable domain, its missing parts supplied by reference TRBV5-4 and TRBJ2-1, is ETGVTQSPTHLIKTRGQQVTLRCSSQSGHNTVSWYQQALGQGPQFIFQYYREEENGRGNFPPRFSGLQFPNYSSELNVNALELDDSALYLCASSLWGGGSEQFFGPGTRLTVL.